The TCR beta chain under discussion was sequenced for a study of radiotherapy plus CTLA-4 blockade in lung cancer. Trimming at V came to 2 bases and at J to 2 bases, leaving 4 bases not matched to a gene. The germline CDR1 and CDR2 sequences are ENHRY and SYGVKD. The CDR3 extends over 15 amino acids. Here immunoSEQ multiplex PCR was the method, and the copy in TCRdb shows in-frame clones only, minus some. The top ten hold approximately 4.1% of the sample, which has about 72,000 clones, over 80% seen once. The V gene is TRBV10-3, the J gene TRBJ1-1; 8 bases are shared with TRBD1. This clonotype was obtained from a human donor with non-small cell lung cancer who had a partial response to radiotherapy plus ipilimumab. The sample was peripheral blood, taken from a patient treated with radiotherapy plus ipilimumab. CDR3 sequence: CAISEDRGANTEAFF. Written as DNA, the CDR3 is TGTGCCATCAGTGAGGACAGGGGCGCAAACACTGAAGCTTTCTTT.